This is a list of T cell receptor beta chains from one sample in a study of T cells in Graves' hyperthyroidism and ophthalmopathy. TCRdb re-called the multiplex PCR reads with MiXCR, one entry per CDR3 protein. The data show around 600,000 distinct CDR3 sequences, just under 45% seen once. Input material: peripheral blood or thyroid tissue (not recorded which). The receptors were sampled from an adult man with Graves' disease, either hyperthyroidism or ophthalmopathy (not recorded which). Both conserved end residues are part of each CDR3. The D gene is left open where the match is weak. Size is stated for part of the rows, as once, few or many counts, or as a class when the clone is expanded.

j_call | clone_size | d_call | cdr3_length | v_call | cdr3_aa | cdr3_nt
TRBJ1-2 | - | - | 14 | TRBV12-5 | CASGTDGANYGYTF | TGTGCTAGTGGCACGGACGGTGCTAACTATGGCTACACCTTC
TRBJ1-5 | few | - | 13 | TRBV7-8 | CASSINRDQPQHF | TGTGCCAGCAGCATAAACAGGGACCAGCCCCAGCATTTT
TRBJ1-6 | few | - | 13 | TRBV2 | CASSTVANSPLHF | TGTGCCAGCAGTACAGTAGCAAATTCACCCCTCCACTTT
TRBJ1-5 | - | TRBD1 | 15 | TRBV2 | CASSDTRTGSQPQHF | TGTGCCAGCAGTGACACGCGGACAGGGAGTCAGCCCCAGCATTTT
TRBJ1-1 | few | TRBD1 | 13 | TRBV20-1 | CSARDRGRTEAFF | TGCAGTGCTAGGGACAGGGGGCGTACTGAAGCTTTCTTT
TRBJ1-3 | once | - | 16 | TRBV19 | CASIGAGYGPGNTIYF | TGTGCCAGTATTGGTGCAGGGTATGGCCCTGGAAACACCATATATTTT
TRBJ2-7 | - | TRBD1 | 17 | TRBV29-1 | CSVEVVSVRTGPYEQYF | TGCAGCGTTGAAGTTGTATCTGTCAGGACAGGGCCCTACGAGCAGTACTTC
TRBJ1-4 | - | - | 18 | TRBV11-2 | CASSLDLTQWGANEKLFF | TGTGCCAGCAGCTTAGATCTCACACAGTGGGGGGCCAATGAAAAACTGTTTTTT
TRBJ1-1 | - | - | 12 | TRBV10-3 | CAIRDMKDRAFF | TGTGCCATCAGGGACATGAAGGATAGGGCTTTCTTT
TRBJ2-7 | once | TRBD1 | 18 | TRBV15 | CATSSLGQDAGSSYEQYF | TGTGCCACCAGCAGCCTGGGACAGGACGCCGGGAGCTCCTACGAGCAGTACTTC
TRBJ2-7 | - | - | 13 | TRBV24-1 | CARADTSSYEQYF | TGTGCCAGAGCGGACACGAGCTCCTACGAGCAGTACTTC
TRBJ2-7 | - | - | 13 | TRBV19 | CASSAQQSYEQYF | TGTGCCAGTAGTGCACAGCAGTCCTACGAGCAGTACTTC
TRBJ1-1 | - | TRBD1 | 15 | TRBV25-1 | CASVGQGALRPEAFF | TGTGCCAGCGTTGGACAGGGGGCGCTGAGACCTGAAGCTTTCTTT
TRBJ1-4 | - | - | 14 | TRBV25-1 | CASSEYGTNEKLFF | TGTGCCAGCAGTGAATATGGGACTAATGAAAAACTGTTTTTT
TRBJ1-1 | - | - | 18 | TRBV10-3 | CASSQDVRTDFMNTEAFF | TGTGCCAGCAGCCAAGACGTGAGGACAGACTTCATGAACACTGAAGCTTTCTTT
TRBJ1-5 | few | - | 16 | TRBV4-1 | CASSQEGEGYVQPQHF | TGCGCCAGCAGCCAAGAGGGAGAAGGGTACGTTCAGCCCCAGCATTTT
TRBJ1-1 | - | - | 15 | TRBV20-1 | CSAGGQGRGNTEAFF | TGCAGTGCAGGGGGGCAGGGAAGGGGGAACACTGAAGCTTTCTTT
TRBJ1-1 | few | TRBD1 | 18 | TRBV7-2 | CASSSPLGQGVKNTEAFF | TGTGCCAGCAGCTCCCCCCTCGGACAGGGGGTGAAGAACACTGAAGCTTTCTTT
TRBJ1-2 | - | - | 11 | TRBV7-9 | CASSSFYGYTF | TGCGCCAGCAGCTCCTTCTATGGCTACACCTTC
TRBJ1-2 | - | - | 13 | TRBV7-9 | CASRQAGAYDYTF | TGTGCCAGCAGGCAAGCAGGGGCCTATGACTACACCTTC
TRBJ2-3 | - | TRBD1 | 14 | TRBV6-5 | CASTRQGIMDTQYF | TGTGCCAGCACGAGACAGGGGATTATGGATACGCAGTATTTT
TRBJ1-6 | many | TRBD1 | 16 | TRBV20-1 | CSAIPDGQGVFSPLHF | TGCAGTGCTATACCCGATGGACAGGGTGTTTTTTCACCCCTCCACTTT
TRBJ1-2 | many | - | 12 | TRBV24-1 | CATSQGPYGYTF | TGTGCCACCAGTCAGGGGCCCTATGGCTACACCTTC
TRBJ1-5 | - | - | 15 | TRBV12-5 | CASGLVGVRNQPQHF | TGTGCTAGTGGTTTGGTGGGGGTCAGGAATCAGCCCCAGCATTTT
TRBJ1-5 | once | TRBD1 | 15 | TRBV2 | CASSHPDRGGKPQHF | TGTGCCAGCAGCCACCCGGACAGGGGGGGTAAGCCCCAGCATTTT
TRBJ1-3 | many | - | 14 | TRBV15 | CATSRGHSGNTIYF | TGTGCCACCAGCAGAGGGCACTCTGGAAACACCATATATTTT
TRBJ1-1 | - | - | 12 | TRBV12-3/TRBV12-4 | CASSWFNTEAFF | TGTGCCAGCAGTTGGTTCAACACTGAAGCTTTCTTT
TRBJ1-1 | - | TRBD1 | 12 | TRBV20-1 | CSARTGASEAFF | TGCAGTGCTAGGACAGGGGCCTCTGAAGCTTTCTTT
TRBJ2-5 | - | TRBD2 | 16 | TRBV7-3 | CASSPTGTRGMETQYF | TGTGCCAGCAGCCCAACCGGGACTAGGGGTATGGAGACCCAGTACTTC
TRBJ1-6 | - | TRBD1 | 14 | TRBV29-1 | CSAQLKGANSPLHF | TGCAGCGCCCAACTTAAGGGGGCGAATTCACCCCTCCACTTT
TRBJ1-1 | - | - | 12 | TRBV29-1 | CSVSPGPKGAFF | TGCAGCGTCTCCCCTGGACCCAAAGGGGCTTTCTTT
TRBJ1-2 | many | - | 11 | TRBV9 | CASSPHYGYTF | TGTGCCAGCAGCCCCCACTATGGCTACACCTTC
TRBJ2-3 | - | - | 14 | TRBV10-3 | CAISESGRADTQYF | TGTGCCATCAGTGAGAGTGGCAGGGCAGATACGCAGTATTTT
TRBJ1-2 | - | TRBD1 | 17 | TRBV7-3 | CASSLAPGQGVNYGYTF | TGTGCCAGCAGCTTAGCGCCGGGACAGGGGGTAAACTATGGCTACACCTTC
TRBJ1-1 | - | - | 16 | TRBV7-9 | CASSLGGGRLNTEAFF | TGTGCCAGCAGCTTAGGGGGTGGGCGTCTGAACACTGAAGCTTTCTTT
TRBJ2-5 | - | TRBD2 | 16 | TRBV20-1 | CSARVEGLAEQETQYF | TGCAGTGCTAGAGTGGAGGGACTAGCGGAACAAGAGACCCAGTACTTC
TRBJ1-4 | - | TRBD1 | 13 | TRBV15 | CATSRESTGELFF | TGTGCCACCAGCAGAGAATCGACAGGGGAACTGTTTTTT
TRBJ1-5 | many | - | 12 | TRBV7-2 | CASSLSNQPQHF | TGTGCCAGCAGCTTAAGCAATCAGCCCCAGCATTTT
TRBJ1-5 | - | - | 12 | TRBV2 | CASRERNQPQHF | TGTGCCAGCAGGGAGCGGAATCAGCCCCAGCATTTT
TRBJ2-7 | once | - | 15 | TRBV7-9 | CASSLGGSGSYEQYF | TGTGCCAGCAGCTTGGGGGGATCCGGTTCCTACGAGCAGTACTTC
TRBJ1-2 | few | - | 12 | TRBV27 | CASSRSGGAYTF | TGTGCCAGCAGTCGTTCGGGAGGGGCCTACACCTTC
TRBJ2-7 | - | - | 13 | TRBV7-7 | CASSFAARGEQYF | TGTGCTAGCAGCTTCGCGGCTCGGGGGGAGCAGTACTTC
TRBJ1-6 | - | - | 15 | TRBV10-3 | CAISEPGPASSPLHF | TGTGCCATCAGTGAGCCGGGCCCGGCCTCTTCACCCCTCCACTTT
TRBJ1-4 | many | TRBD1 | 14 | TRBV12-3/TRBV12-4 | CASSSTGGDEKLFF | TGTGCCAGCAGCTCGACAGGGGGCGATGAAAAACTGTTTTTT
TRBJ2-7 | - | - | 13 | TRBV7-2 | CASSRSKSYEQYF | TGTGCCAGCAGTCGGAGTAAATCCTACGAGCAGTACTTC
TRBJ2-2 | - | - | 16 | TRBV11-3 | CASSSVGTLNTGELFF | TGTGCCAGCAGCTCAGTAGGGACTCTAAACACCGGGGAGCTGTTTTTT